Presented here are 10 T cell receptor beta chains from one specimen sequenced in a study of Ad26.COV2.S vaccination and SARS-CoV-2 variants. Clones were sequenced by immunoSEQ multiplex PCR, and TCRdb holds only the in-frame ones, with some missing. The data show approximately 300,000 clones, with roughly 80% seen just once and approximately 2% held by the top ten. Treatment specified: roughly 20 received Ad26.COV2.S at low or high dose, single or two shots; 5 received placebo; per-sample allocation not given. At day 63 after the first vaccine or placebo injection, samples were drawn. The source was peripheral blood, collected in a trial of Ad26.COV2.S vaccine versus placebo. The receptors here all came from a person between 18 and 65 years old who received the Ad26.COV2.S COVID-19 vaccine or a placebo.

The chain is built from TRBV5-5 and TRBJ2-1; no firm D call. The V gene lost 0 bases and the J gene lost 4 bases, with 8 bases spanning the gap. This CDR3 spans 14 amino acids. Germline V gene sequence: CDR1 SGHKS, CDR2 YYEKEE (reference sequence). CDR3 sequence (DNA): TGTGCCAGCAGCTTGGGGCTACAATACAATGAGCAGTTCTTC. Translated: CASSLGLQYNEQFF. Full variable domain (rest looked up from reference TRBV5-5 and TRBJ2-1): DAGVTQSPTHLIKTRGQQVTLRCSPISGHKSVSWYQQVLGQGPQFIFQYYEKEERGRGNFPDRFSARQFPNYSSELNVNALLLGDSALYLCASSLGLQYNEQFFGPGTRLTVL.

The CDR3 protein is CASSPGLAGLGEQYF. The DNA of the CDR3 is TGTGCCAGCTCACCCGGACTAGCGGGGCTAGGAGAGCAGTACTTC. The V call is TRBV18, the J call TRBJ2-7; TRBD2 matches at 12 bases. In germline, CDR1 is KGHSH, CDR2 LQKENI. The CDR3 loop spans 15 amino acids. Trimming took 3 bases from V and 7 from J; bases not matched to a gene: 7.

This clone appeared once. The V and J genes are TRBV3-1 (or the pseudogene TRBV3-2) and TRBJ1-6; TRBD1 matches at 9 bases. Trimming at V came to 3 bases and at J to 9 bases, leaving 27 bases not matched to a gene. Germline-derived CDR1 and CDR2 are LGHDT and YNNKEL (reference sequence). This CDR3 region has 22 residues. For the CDR3, the DNA is TGTGCCAGCAGCCAGACTTTCAGGTTGCCCGGGACAGGGAACTCTAGGAGTTCACCCCTCCACTTT. Protein: CASSQTFRLPGTGNSRSSPLHF.

The chain recombines TRBV9 with TRBJ2-2; either TRBD1 or TRBD2 may fit D (5 bases each). CDR1 and CDR2 from the germline V gene are SGDLS and YYNGEE. V lost 0 bases and J 0 bases, leaving 9 bases between the germline ends. This CDR3 region has 16 residues. CDR3 amino acids: CASSVAGRPNTGELFF. In DNA, the CDR3 is TGTGCCAGCAGCGTAGCAGGGAGACCGAACACCGGGGAGCTGTTTTTT. Complete variable domain (other parts from reference TRBV9 and TRBJ2-2): DSGVTQTPKHLITATGQRVTLRCSPRSGDLSVYWYQQSLDQGLQFLIQYYNGEERAKGNILERFSAQQFPDLHSELNLSSLELGDSALYFCASSVAGRPNTGELFFGEGSRLTVL.

The V and J genes are TRBV10-3 and TRBJ1-1; 9 bases match TRBD1. V dropped 2 bases and J dropped 0; count of bases not matched to a gene: 1. Germline V gene lookup returns CDR1 ENHRY and CDR2 SYGVKD. The CDR3 loop spans 15 amino acids. The DNA of the CDR3 is TGTGCCATCAGTGAGACAGGGGGCATGAACACTGAAGCTTTCTTT. As protein: CAISETGGMNTEAFF.

This clone was observed a few times. This sample also contains other DNA sequences that code for the same CDR3. V is TRBV5-1 and J is TRBJ1-4; D is uncertain. Germline V gives CDR1 SGHRS, CDR2 YFSETQ. V was clipped by 0 bases and J by 3 bases, with 9 bases between them. This CDR3 has 15 residues. The CDR3 bases are TGCGCCAGCAGCTTGGACAGACTATCTAATGAAAAACTGTTTTTT. Protein: CASSLDRLSNEKLFF.

The chain recombines TRBV29-1 with TRBJ1-5; 7 nucleotides line up with TRBD1. Germline loops: CDR1 SQVTM, CDR2 ANQGSEA. The J segment lost 4 bases and the V segment lost 7 bases, leaving 10 bases of the junction unmatched. CDR3 length equals 14 residues. Written as DNA, the CDR3 is TGCAGCGCTTCAGAGGGACAGCCTAATCAGCCCCAGCATTTT. Translating gives CSASEGQPNQPQHF. Based on the CDR3 plus reference TRBV29-1 and TRBJ1-5, the full variable domain is SAVISQKPSRDICQRGTSLTIQCQVDSQVTMMFWYRQQPGQSLTLIATANQGSEATYESGFVIDKFPISRPNLTFSTLTVSNMSPEDSSIYLCSASEGQPNQPQHFGDGTRLSIL.

The chain has TRBV5-1 and TRBJ2-1, with 8 bases that match TRBD1. The CDR3 spans 14 residues. Germline V CDR1 and CDR2: SGHRS, YFSETQ. J lost 7 bases, V lost 2 bases, and 5 bases had no gene match. CDR3 coding DNA: TGCGCCAGCAGCTTAGGGACAGGTCCGAATGAGCAGTTCTTC. The encoded protein is CASSLGTGPNEQFF.

The rearrangement joins TRBV28 to TRBJ2-5; D call uncertain. The CDR3 has 13 residues. Trimming cost V 3 bases and J 5 bases, with 10 bases left between them. Germline V gives CDR1 MDHEN, CDR2 SYDVKM. CDR3 region: CASSLVRRETQYF. The CDR3, as DNA: TGTGCCAGCAGTTTGGTCCGGCGGGAGACCCAGTACTTC.

This clone has only a few counts. The rearrangement uses TRBV6-5 and TRBJ1-5, with 8 nucleotides matching TRBD1. Losses at the gene ends were 4 bases for V and 5 bases for J; bases not matched to a gene: 4. The CDR3 is made up of 14 amino acids. Germline V gene lookup returns CDR1 MNHEY and CDR2 SVGAGI. CDR3 residues: CASSSDRGDQPQHF. Written as DNA, the CDR3 is TGTGCCAGCAGTTCAGACAGGGGAGATCAGCCCCAGCATTTT.